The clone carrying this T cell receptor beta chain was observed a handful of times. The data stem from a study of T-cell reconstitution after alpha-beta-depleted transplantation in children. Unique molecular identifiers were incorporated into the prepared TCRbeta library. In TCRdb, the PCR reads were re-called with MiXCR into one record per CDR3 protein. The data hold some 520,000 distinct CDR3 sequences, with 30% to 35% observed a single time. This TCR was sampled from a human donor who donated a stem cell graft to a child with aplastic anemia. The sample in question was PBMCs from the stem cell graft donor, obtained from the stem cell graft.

CDR3 DNA: TGCAGTGCTAGGTCCCGGGACATCTACGAGCAGTACTTC. The encoded protein is CSARSRDIYEQYF. The V call is TRBV20-1, the J call TRBJ2-7, with D possibly TRBD1 on 6 matching bases. The CDR3 totals 13 residues. Trimming removed 3 bases at V and 3 bases at J, with 12 bases between. CDR1 and CDR2 (germline): DFQATT, SNEGSKA (reference sequence).